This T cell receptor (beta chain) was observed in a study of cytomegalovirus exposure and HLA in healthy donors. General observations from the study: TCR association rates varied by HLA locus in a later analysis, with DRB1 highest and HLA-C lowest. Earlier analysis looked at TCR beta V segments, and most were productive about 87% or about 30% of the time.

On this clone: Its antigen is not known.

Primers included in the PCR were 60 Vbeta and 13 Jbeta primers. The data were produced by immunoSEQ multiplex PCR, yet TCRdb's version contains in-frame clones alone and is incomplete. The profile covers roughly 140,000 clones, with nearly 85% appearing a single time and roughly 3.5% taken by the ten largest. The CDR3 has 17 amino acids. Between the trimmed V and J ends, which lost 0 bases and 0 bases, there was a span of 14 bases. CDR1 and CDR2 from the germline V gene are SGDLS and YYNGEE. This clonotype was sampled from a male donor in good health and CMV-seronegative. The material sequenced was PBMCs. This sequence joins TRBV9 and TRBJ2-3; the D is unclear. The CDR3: CASSVEVPGTSTDTQYF. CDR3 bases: TGTGCCAGCAGCGTAGAGGTTCCAGGCACTAGCACAGATACGCAGTATTTT.